One and the same sample provided the 2 T cell receptor beta chains below, sequenced in a study of T cell responses to AZD1222 COVID-19 vaccine. TCRdb keeps only in-frame clones here, not all; method: immunoSEQ multiplex PCR. The sample includes under 140,000 clones, about nine tenths of them seen just once. Specimen: peripheral blood, collected on day 0 of AZD1222 vaccination. These receptors were collected from an adult in good health.

CDR3 DNA sequence: TGCGCCAGCAGCTTGACTGGGCGAGGGGATACGCAGTATTTT. This translates into CASSLTGRGDTQYF. The gene calls are TRBV5-1 and TRBJ2-3; TRBD2 might be the D (5 bases). Looked up from germline, CDR1 is SGHRS and CDR2 is YFSETQ. Trimming stripped 1 base from V and 6 bases from J, with 12 bases between. The CDR3 is 14 amino acids. The complete variable domain, with remaining parts taken from reference TRBV5-1 and TRBJ2-3, reads KAGVTQTPRYLIKTRGQQVTLSCSPISGHRSVSWYQQTPGQGLQFLFEYFSETQRNKGNFPGRFSGRQFSNSRSEMNVSTLELGDSALYLCASSLTGRGDTQYFGPGTRLTVL.

This chain links TRBV13 with TRBJ2-3; weak D call: TRBD2 (6 bases). V was trimmed by 5 bases and J by 1 base, leaving 10 bases between them. In germline, CDR1 is PRHDT, CDR2 FYEKMQ (reference sequence). CDR3 length: 14 amino acids. The CDR3 sequence is CASSRDSGTDTQYF. For the CDR3, the DNA is TGTGCCAGCAGCCGGGACTCTGGCACAGATACGCAGTATTTT.